The entry below gives a single TCR beta chain sequence along with its context. The data were taken from a study of blood T cell repertoires in COVID-19. Profiling relied on immunoSEQ multiplex PCR, and the TCRdb table lists in-frame clones only, not all of them. The table includes roughly 87,000 clones, 70% to 85% detected once. V lost 3 bases to trimming and J lost 6 bases, with 12 bases between them. This CDR3 region has 13 residues. Per the germline V gene, CDR1 is SGDLS and CDR2 is YYNGEE. This receptor was obtained from a woman in her fifties or sixties with acute or convalescent COVID-19. The sample taken for sequencing was peripheral blood. The chain employs TRBV9 and TRBJ1-1, with D unclear. CDR3 region: CASSADQYAEAFF. The CDR3 bases are TGTGCCAGCAGCGCCGATCAGTACGCTGAAGCTTTCTTT.